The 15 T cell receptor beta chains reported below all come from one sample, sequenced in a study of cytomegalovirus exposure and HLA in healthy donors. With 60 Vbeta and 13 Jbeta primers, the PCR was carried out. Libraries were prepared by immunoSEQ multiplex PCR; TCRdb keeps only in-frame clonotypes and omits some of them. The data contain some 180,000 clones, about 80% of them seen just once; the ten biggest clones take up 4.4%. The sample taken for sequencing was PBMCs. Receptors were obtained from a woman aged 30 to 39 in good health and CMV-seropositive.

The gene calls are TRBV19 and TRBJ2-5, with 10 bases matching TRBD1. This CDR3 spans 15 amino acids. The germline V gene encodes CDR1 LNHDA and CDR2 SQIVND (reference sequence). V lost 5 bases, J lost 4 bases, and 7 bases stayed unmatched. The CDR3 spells CASSARDRGSETQYF. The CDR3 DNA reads TGTGCCAGTAGTGCCCGGGACAGGGGATCAGAGACCCAGTACTTC.

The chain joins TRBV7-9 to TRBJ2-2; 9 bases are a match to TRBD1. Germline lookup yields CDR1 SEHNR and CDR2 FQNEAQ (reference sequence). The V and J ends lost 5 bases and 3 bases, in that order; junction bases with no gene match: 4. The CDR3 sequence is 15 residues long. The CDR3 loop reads CASSLGQGYTGELFF. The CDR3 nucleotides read TGTGCCAGCAGCCTCGGACAGGGGTACACCGGGGAGCTGTTTTTT. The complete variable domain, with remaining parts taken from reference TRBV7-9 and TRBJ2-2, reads DTGVSQNPRHKITKRGQNVTFRCDPISEHNRLYWYRQTLGQGPEFLTYFQNEAQLEKSRLLSDRFSAERPKGSFSTLEIQRTEQGDSAMYLCASSLGQGYTGELFFGEGSRLTVL.

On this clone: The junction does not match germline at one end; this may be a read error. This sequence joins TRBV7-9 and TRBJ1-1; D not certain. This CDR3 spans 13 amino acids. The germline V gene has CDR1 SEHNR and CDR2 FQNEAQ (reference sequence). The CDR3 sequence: CSSSPGNFPEAFF. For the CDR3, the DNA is TGTTCCAGCAGCCCAGGAAATTTTCCTGAAGCTTTCTTT.

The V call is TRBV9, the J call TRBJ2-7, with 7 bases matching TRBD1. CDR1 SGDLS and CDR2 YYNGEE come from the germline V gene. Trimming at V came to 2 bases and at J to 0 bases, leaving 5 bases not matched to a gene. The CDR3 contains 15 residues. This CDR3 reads CASSVRAGGSYEQYF. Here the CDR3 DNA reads TGTGCCAGCAGCGTGAGGGCAGGGGGCTCCTACGAGCAGTACTTC.

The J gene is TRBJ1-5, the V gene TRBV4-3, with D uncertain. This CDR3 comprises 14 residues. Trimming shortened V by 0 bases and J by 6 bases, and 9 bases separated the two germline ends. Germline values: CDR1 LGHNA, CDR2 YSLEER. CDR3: CASSQEVGSQPQHF. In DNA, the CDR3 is TGCGCCAGCAGCCAAGAGGTGGGGAGTCAGCCCCAGCATTTT.

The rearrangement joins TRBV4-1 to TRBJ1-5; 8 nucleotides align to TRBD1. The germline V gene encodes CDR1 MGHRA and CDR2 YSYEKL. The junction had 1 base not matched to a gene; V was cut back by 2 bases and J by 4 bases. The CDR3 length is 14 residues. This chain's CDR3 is CASSQQGANQPQHF. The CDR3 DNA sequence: TGCGCCAGCAGCCAACAGGGGGCTAATCAGCCCCAGCATTTT.

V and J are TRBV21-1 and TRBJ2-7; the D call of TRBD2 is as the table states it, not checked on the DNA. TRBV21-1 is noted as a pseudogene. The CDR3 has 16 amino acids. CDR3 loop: CASSVRTSGSPLEQYF. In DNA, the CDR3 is TGTGCCAGCAGCGTCCGGACTAGCGGGAGCCCTCTCGAGCAGTACTTC.

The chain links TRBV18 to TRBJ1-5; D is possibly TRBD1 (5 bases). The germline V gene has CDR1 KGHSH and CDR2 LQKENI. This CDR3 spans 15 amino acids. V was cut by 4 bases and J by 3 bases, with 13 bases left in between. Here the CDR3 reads CASSRRAGPNQPQHF. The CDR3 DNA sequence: TGTGCCAGCTCACGTAGGGCAGGGCCCAATCAGCCCCAGCATTTT. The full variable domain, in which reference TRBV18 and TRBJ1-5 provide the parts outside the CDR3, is NAGVMQNPRHLVRRRGQEARLRCSPMKGHSHVYWYRQLPEEGLKFMVYLQKENIIDESGMPKERFSAEFPKEGPSILRIQQVVRGDSAAYFCASSRRAGPNQPQHFGDGTRLSIL.

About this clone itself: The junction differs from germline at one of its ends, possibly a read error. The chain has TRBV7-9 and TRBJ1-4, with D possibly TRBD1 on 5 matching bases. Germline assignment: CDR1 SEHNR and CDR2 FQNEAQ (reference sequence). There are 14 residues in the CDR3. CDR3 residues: CASSLAQGNEKLFF. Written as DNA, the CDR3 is TGTGCCAGCAGCCTAGCTCAGGGAAATGAAAAACTGTTTTTT.

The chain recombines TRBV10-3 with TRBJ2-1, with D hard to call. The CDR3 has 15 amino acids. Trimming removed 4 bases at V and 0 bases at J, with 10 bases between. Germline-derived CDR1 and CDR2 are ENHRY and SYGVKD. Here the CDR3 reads CAISGETSSYNEQFF. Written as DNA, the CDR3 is TGTGCCATCAGTGGCGAAACGAGCTCCTACAATGAGCAGTTCTTC.

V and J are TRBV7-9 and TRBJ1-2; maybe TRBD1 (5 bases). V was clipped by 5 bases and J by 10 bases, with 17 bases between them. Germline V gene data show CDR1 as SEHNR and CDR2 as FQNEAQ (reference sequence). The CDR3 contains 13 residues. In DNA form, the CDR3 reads TGTGCCAGCAGCGTACAGCAGGGCAGCTCCTACACCTTC. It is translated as CASSVQQGSSYTF.

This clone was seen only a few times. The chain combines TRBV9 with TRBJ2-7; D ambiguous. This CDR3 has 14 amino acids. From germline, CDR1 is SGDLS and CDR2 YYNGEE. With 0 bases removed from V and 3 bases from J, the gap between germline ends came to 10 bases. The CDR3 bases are TGTGCCAGCAGCGTAGCCCCAGGTTACTACGAGCAGTACTTC. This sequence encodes CASSVAPGYYEQYF.

The CDR3 spells CAWAGDNYGYTF. CDR3 DNA sequence: TGTGCCTGGGCAGGGGATAACTATGGCTACACCTTC. The rearrangement joins TRBV30 to TRBJ1-2, with a tentative D call TRBD1 (6 bases). Trimming left V 5 bases short and J 1 base short, with 8 bases between. The CDR3 runs 12 residues. Germline CDR1 reads GTSNPN; CDR2 reads SVGIG (reference sequence).

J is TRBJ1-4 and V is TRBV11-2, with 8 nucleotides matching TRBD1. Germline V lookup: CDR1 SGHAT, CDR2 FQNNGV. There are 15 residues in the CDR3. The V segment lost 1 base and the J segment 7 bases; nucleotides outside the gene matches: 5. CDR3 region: CASSLGTGWSEKLFF. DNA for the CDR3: TGTGCCAGCAGCTTAGGGACAGGGTGGAGTGAAAAACTGTTTTTT.

The CDR3 reads CAISSRGDSGSGKTQYF. The DNA of the CDR3 is TGTGCCATCAGCTCACGAGGGGATAGCGGGAGCGGGAAGACCCAGTACTTC. The chain has TRBV10-3 and TRBJ2-5, with 9 bases lining up with TRBD2. CDR1 ENHRY and CDR2 SYGVKD come from the germline V gene. The CDR3 extends over 17 amino acids. After removal of 6 bases from V and 6 bases from J, the junction contained 17 bases not matched to a gene.